Listed below are T cell receptor beta chains from one sample, sequenced in a study of cytomegalovirus exposure and HLA in healthy donors. Some clones are missing from TCRdb's copy, which holds only in-frame ones; the method was immunoSEQ multiplex PCR. The table lists about 140,000 clones, more than 60% of them singletons. Material for sequencing was PBMCs. Receptors were obtained from a man in his forties or fifties in good health and CMV-seronegative. The CDR3 runs from the conserved cysteine through the conserved F or W. A D gene is named only where the DNA matches it firmly. Size is omitted from some rows. Given values are once, few, many or a class for expanded clones.

J	size	D	V	DNA	CDR3
TRBJ1-1	.	TRBD1	TRBV5-1	TGCGCCAGCAGCTCTCCGGACAGGGCAACTGAAGCTTTCTTT	CASSSPDRATEAFF
TRBJ1-2	.	TRBD1	TRBV5-8	TGTGCCAGCAGCTTCCACACCGGGACAGTGATGGACTATGGCTACACCTTC	CASSFHTGTVMDYGYTF
TRBJ2-1	.	TRBD2	TRBV28	TGTGCCAGCAGCGGGGGGCGGGGGGGCCGCGTAGAGCAGTTCTTC	CASSGGRGGRVEQFF
TRBJ1-6	.	.	TRBV6-6	TGTGCCAGCACCTACTCAGGGAGTTCCTATAATTCACCCCTCCACTTT	CASTYSGSSYNSPLHF
TRBJ1-3	.	.	TRBV30	TGTGCCTGGAGTCCGCCGGGACACTCCTCTGGAAACACCATATATTTT	CAWSPPGHSSGNTIYF
TRBJ2-3	once	TRBD1	TRBV5-1	TGCGCCAGCAGCTTTCCTCCCGGACAGGGGGCCACAGATACGCAGTATTTT	CASSFPPGQGATDTQYF
TRBJ2-3	.	TRBD2	TRBV7-3	TGTGCCAGCAGGAGCGGGGGGGCAGCAGATACGCAGTATTTT	CASRSGGAADTQYF
TRBJ2-7	.	.	TRBV10-3	TGTGCCACCGCTAGCACATACGAGCAGTACTTC	CATASTYEQYF
TRBJ2-7	.	.	TRBV10-3	TGTGCCATCAGTGGACAGGGAGGCGAGCAGTACTTC	CAISGQGGEQYF
TRBJ1-5	.	TRBD1	TRBV10-3	TGTGCCATCAGTGAGTGGGGTGGACAGGAGAGTCAGCCCCAGCATTTT	CAISEWGGQESQPQHF
TRBJ1-5	.	TRBD1	TRBV6-1	TGTGCCAGCAGTGAGCGACAGGGGGGTCAGCCCCAGCATTTT	CASSERQGGQPQHF
TRBJ1-1	.	.	TRBV6-5	TGTGCCAGCAGTTACGGTTTACAGGGTCTGAGCACTGAAGCTTTCTTT	CASSYGLQGLSTEAFF
TRBJ2-7	.	TRBD1	TRBV7-9	TGTTCCAGCAGCTCCTACAGGGGGCAGTACTTC	CSSSSYRGQYF
TRBJ2-5	.	TRBD2	TRBV6-4	TGTGCCAGCGGACCTTTAGCGGGGGGGCCGGAGACCCAGTACTTC	CASGPLAGGPETQYF
TRBJ1-3	.	TRBD1	TRBV6-6	TGTGCCAGCAGCCCGGACAGGGGGTTCTCTGGAAACACCATATATTTT	CASSPDRGFSGNTIYF
TRBJ1-1	.	.	TRBV7-6	TGTGCCAGCAGCTTAGGGCAGGGGAACACTGAAGCTTTCTTT	CASSLGQGNTEAFF
TRBJ2-7	.	TRBD1	TRBV13	TGTGCCAGCAGCTCCCGGACAGGCTACGAGCAGTACTTC	CASSSRTGYEQYF
TRBJ1-6	.	.	TRBV27	TGTGCCAGCAGTTTTATCCCCTATAATTCACCCCTCCACTTT	CASSFIPYNSPLHF
TRBJ2-7	.	.	TRBV5-4	TGTGCCAGCAGCTTGTCTGTATCCTACGAGCAGTACTTC	CASSLSVSYEQYF
TRBJ1-2	.	.	TRBV28	TGTGCCAGCAGCCGAATTTCGGTTCCATATGGCTACACCTTC	CASSRISVPYGYTF
TRBJ1-1	.	TRBD1	TRBV4-3	TGCGCCAGCAGCCAGCCAAACCAGGGGGCCGGCACTGAAGCTTTCTTT	CASSQPNQGAGTEAFF
TRBJ2-7	.	TRBD1	TRBV5-1	TGCGCCAGCAGTTGGACAGGGGGTTACGAGCAGTACTTC	CASSWTGGYEQYF
TRBJ1-2	.	TRBD1	TRBV29-1	TGCAGCGTCCGGACAGGGGAGGGTGGCTACACCTTC	CSVRTGEGGYTF
TRBJ2-7	.	.	TRBV5-4	TGTGCCAGCAGCTTGGTGCAGGGAAGCTACGAGCAGTACTTC	CASSLVQGSYEQYF
TRBJ2-7	.	TRBD1	TRBV18	TGTGCCAGCTCAATGGGACAGGGGGCCTACGAGCAGTACTTC	CASSMGQGAYEQYF
TRBJ1-2	.	TRBD1	TRBV7-9	TGTGCCAGCAGCTGGACTACAGGGGCCTCCTCTAACTATGGCTACACCTTC	CASSWTTGASSNYGYTF
TRBJ1-2	.	.	TRBV9	TGTGCCAGCAGCTTGGGTGCAGGGGAAGCTAACTATGGCTACACCTTC	CASSLGAGEANYGYTF
TRBJ2-7	.	TRBD1	TRBV7-3	TGTGCCAGCAGTCCGACAGGGGGCGCGTACGAGCAGTACTTC	CASSPTGGAYEQYF
TRBJ2-7	.	TRBD1	TRBV28	TGTGCCAGCCTACGGGACAGGGGGCCCCGGACCTTCTACGAGCAGTACTTC	CASLRDRGPRTFYEQYF
TRBJ1-5	.	.	TRBV19	TGTGCCAGTAGGGGAACCTTCGTCCGGGGAAGCAATCAGCCCCAGCATTTT	CASRGTFVRGSNQPQHF
TRBJ1-3	.	.	TRBV9	TGTGCCAGCAGTGCTACCGGGACACCCTCTGGAAACACCATATATTTT	CASSATGTPSGNTIYF
TRBJ2-1	.	TRBD1	TRBV7-3	TGTGCCAGCAGTTCCACAGGGGGATTCGTGCAGTTCTTC	CASSSTGGFVQFF
TRBJ2-6	.	TRBD1	TRBV5-4	TGTGCCAGCAGCTTGGGGGGGACAGGGTATCCCTCTGGGGCCAACGTCCTGACTTTC	CASSLGGTGYPSGANVLTF
TRBJ2-3	.	TRBD2	TRBV5-1	TGCGCCAGCGACCTGGCGGGGACTAGGGATACGCAGTATTTT	CASDLAGTRDTQYF
TRBJ2-7	.	TRBD1	TRBV6-1	TGTGCCAGCAGTCAGGGGGCTGGATACGAGCAGTACTTC	CASSQGAGYEQYF
TRBJ2-2	.	TRBD2	TRBV7-3	TGTGCCAGCAGCCGGACTAGCGGGGGGGCCGGGACCGGGGAGCTGTTTTTT	CASSRTSGGAGTGELFF
TRBJ1-2	.	TRBD1	TRBV7-9	TGTGCCAGCAGCCGCCAAGGACAGGGGAAGGGTTATGGCTACACCTTC	CASSRQGQGKGYGYTF
TRBJ2-7	.	.	TRBV19	TGTGCCAGTAGTATAGATTCCGGGATAGGTTTGTACGAGCAGTACTTC	CASSIDSGIGLYEQYF
TRBJ1-6	.	.	TRBV7-2	TGTGCCAGCAGCCCGTCCTATAATTCACCCCTCCACTTT	CASSPSYNSPLHF
TRBJ1-2	few	.	TRBV6-5	TGTGCCAGCAGTTGGGCGGGGGATGGCTACACCTTC	CASSWAGDGYTF
TRBJ2-2	.	.	TRBV11-2	TGTGCCAGCAGCCTCCCGTCTGAACTCAACACCGGGGAGCTGTTTTTT	CASSLPSELNTGELFF
TRBJ2-5	.	.	TRBV10-1	TGCGCCAGCAGTGGATCGGGGGGCCAAAAGGGGACCCAGTACTTC	CASSGSGGQKGTQYF